This T cell receptor beta chain was sequenced for a study of cytomegalovirus exposure and HLA in healthy donors (dated by TCRdb to about 2017). The study in broad terms: In an earlier analysis of 587 of the donors, approximately 300 Gb of sequence data and 120 million or so unique TCR beta sequences from 180 million or so T cells were reported. Along with the approximately 700-subject first cohort, a separate validation cohort of around 120 different subjects was used. Every discovery cohort repertoire had been produced on one sequencing platform. The study was designed to test whether signatures of past pathogen exposure could be identified by cataloging public T cell receptors. Across some 400 genotyped donors of the cohort, an average of roughly 200,000 unique TCR beta nucleotide sequences per donor were sequenced, and 15% to 20% of those sequences were non-productive. The number of donors typed differed by locus, with about 629-630 for A, B, C, DRB1 and DQB1, over 500 for DQA1, approximately 570 for DPA1, and about 450 for DPB1. Genome-wide SNP genotypes for about 55% of the roughly 670 donors were used in a later genetic analysis, which treated that subset as a discovery cohort. In an earlier analysis of about 590 of the donors, high-throughput TCR beta sequencing was used to judge whether each TCR beta V gene segment behaved as functional or pseudogenic. Rather than using new phenotypic data, the later analysis identified candidate immune exposures from TCR beta sequences and from how often those sequences occurred across donors. Alongside the repertoire data, information on donor age, sex, ethnicity and CMV serostatus was compiled. The genetic ancestry cluster associated with self-reported Caucasian donors included 81% of the roughly 390 genotyped donors. Because of strong linkage in the cohort, 4 to 6 DR-DQ haplotypes were treated as single units for association and clustering. HLA typing covered class I and class II loci at four-digit resolution. Roughly 310 gigabases of sequencing data and approximately 93 million unique TCR sequences were included in an early release covering 550 to 650 HLA-typed donors. To study patterns of TCR occurrence, a later analysis re-analyzed previously published TCR beta repertoires from around 660 donors and added high-resolution HLA genotyping. Using immunosequencing, the study profiled T cell repertoires from some 670 subjects and related those repertoires to cytomegalovirus serostatus. The study combined high-throughput TCR immunosequencing, statistical association of individual TCRs with disease status, and machine learning to predict cytomegalovirus infection status.

CDR1 MNHEY and CDR2 SMNVEV are derived from the germline V gene (reference sequence). Clipping removes 6 bases from V and 1 base from J, with 4 as the unmatched junction base count. From the cysteine through the phenylalanine, the CDR3 covers 14 amino acids. The retained sequence is limited to the CDR3, 42 bases, with the frame set at the first base. Beyond this particular receptor, the publication reports: The study gave a list of over 150 TCR beta chains associated with cytomegalovirus. The 87-base-pair reads could not distinguish some IMGT-functional V segments, including TRBV6-2 and TRBV6-3, so those segments were excluded. An earlier analysis of some 590 of the donors showed that most TCR beta V segments appeared in productive rearrangements either about 90% or about 30% of the time, which broadly matched IMGT annotations. Most TCR sequences were seen in very few donors, while some public TCRs were found in many individuals. Sequencing depth was assumed to be roughly uniform across donors in the presence/absence analyses, though that assumption may not hold. A further reported finding was that TCR beta sequences accurately predicted the HLA-A and HLA-B alleles for most subjects in the first cohort. In a later analysis, several top co-occurrence clusters were reported to appear linked to parvovirus B19, influenza, CMV and Epstein-Barr virus. A later analysis found that HLA-associated TCR beta chains were more clonally expanded and had lower generation probabilities than equally common non-associated chains. When HLA alleles, especially DR and DQ, strongly co-occurred, attributing TCR associations to individual alleles was difficult. V-gene and J-gene trimming of TCR beta chains was associated with a missense DCLRE1C variant in a later genetic analysis, and the association was replicated in an independent cohort. Because HLA typing was missing for some donors at each locus, association tests included only the typed subset. Correlated functional status among segregating V segments might be attributable to linkage disequilibrium, but an unknown experimental factor could not be ruled out. In both the original and validation cohorts, the classifier was reported to diagnose cytomegalovirus status with high specificity and sensitivity. Immune exposure information for the cohort was limited to CMV serostatus. Compared with the approximately 600-donor mean, donors in an Asian-associated ancestry cluster had fewer N-insertions in productive TCRs, according to a later genetic analysis. In vitro tests confirmed that a few of the cytomegalovirus-associated TCR beta chains recognize cytomegalovirus antigens. The authors suggested that the approach could potentially be generalized to other disease states and immunological phenotypes. At a false discovery rate of 0.05, a later analysis linked 15,000 to 20,000 TCR beta sequences to specific HLA alleles. According to a later analysis, TCR association rates differed among HLA loci, with DRB1 alleles showing the most associated TCRs and HLA-C alleles showing the fewest. Most CMV-associated TCR beta chains appeared to be HLA-restricted in a later analysis, and the HLA associations seemed to be driven largely by CMV exposure. A cluster of highly shared sequence variants was judged likely to be a technical artifact of the sequencing pipeline. Only TCR beta chains were sequenced in this cohort, and the absence of alpha or paired-chain data limited detectable features. Because counts were too low, about 17 rarely observed V segments, including chromosome 9 orphons, were excluded from the earlier analysis of fewer than 650 of the donors.

The library was obtained by the immunoSEQ multiplex PCR assay. For the multiplex PCR, a mixture combining 60 forward primers for TCR Vbeta segments and 13 reverse primers for TCR Jbeta segments was used. Amplification of the CDR3 region of rearranged TCR beta genes was performed with a multiplex PCR assay on genomic DNA. Amplified TCR beta libraries were sequenced as 87-base-pair reads on the Illumina HiSeq System. In the paper's pipeline: In a later analysis, approximately 74 million unique TCR beta chains were counted across the 650 to 750 repertoires, and roughly 11 million of these chains were shared by at least two donors. Raw reads were error-corrected and collapsed into unique sequences by a nearest-neighbor algorithm in which closely related sequences were merged to remove PCR and sequencing errors. Alignment of CDR3 sequences to IMGT reference sequences was used to assign V, D and J gene segments. For a sequence to be retained, at least a six-nucleotide match to both a V gene segment and a J gene segment was required. Rearrangements were classified as productive when the CDR3 lacked stop codons and remained in frame with V and J, and all other rearrangements were classified as non-productive. Following IMGT convention, CDR3 was defined as the stretch from the second conserved V-encoded cysteine to the conserved J-encoded phenylalanine. In an earlier analysis of roughly 610 of the donors, sequences lacking an unambiguous match to a single V gene segment were excluded. In an earlier analysis of approximately 550 of the donors, V segments were called functional above 56.7% productive rearrangements and were called segregating when the between-donor standard deviation exceeded 5%. A statistical classification framework was built for diagnosing cytomegalovirus status from the catalog of TCR beta chain sequences. A later analysis assigned V and J genes by comparing TCR nucleotide sequences with IMGT/GENE-DB human TR gene sequences. The TCRdist pipeline was used in a later analysis to assign CDR3 sequences and most-parsimonious VDJ recombination scenarios. A later analysis defined each TCR beta chain by its CDR3 amino acid sequence plus V-gene family, and excluded reads lacking a unique V-gene family. As a way to deal with suspected cross-contamination and a sequencing artifact, a later analysis dropped under 600 nucleotide sequences that were highly shared and had low generation probability. A later analysis calculated a clonal expansion index for each public chain from normalized within-repertoire ranks of inferred template counts. In a later analysis, generation probabilities were computed using a VDJ recombination model fitted to out-of-frame rearrangements, and the results were checked against IGoR. Hypergeometric tests were used in a later analysis to score TCR-TCR, TCR-HLA and TCR-CMV co-occurrence, with a repertoire-size bias correction applied to the TCR pairs. A later analysis estimated false discovery rates by permuting HLA or CMV assignments 20 times. In a later analysis, co-occurring TCRs were grouped with DBSCAN, and TCRdist sequence similarity was added when clustering was performed within HLA-allele-positive subsets. For co-occurrence clustering, repertoires with fewer than 30,000 or more than 120,000 public chains were excluded, along with several repertoires with anomalous nucleotide sharing. Imported from immuneACCESS, the table was reduced by TCRdb to in-frame sequences with V and J called. These copies leave out some clones; in studies compared against another copy, an unresolved V gene accounts for under half, and the cause of the remainder is not known. V and J calls and clone size are copied from that table; D and trimming were computed from the DNA. In all, the sample holds approximately 100,000 clones, and approximately 74% of those were seen once. Approximately 2% of the sample rests with the top ten.

A word on this clone: The target of this receptor is not known. Nothing much larger sits one base from this clone, and base qualities are not available.

The cohort comprised 670 or so healthy bone marrow donors. All cohort members were sampled while nominally healthy, although unrecorded immune exposures were likely present. The donor was CMV seronegative and belonged to the group of 352 seronegative cohort members. A peripheral blood sample was provided by each donor, and peripheral blood mononuclear cells were used for TCR beta sequencing. Genomic DNA extraction from the blood cell samples was performed with the Qiagen DNeasy Blood Extraction Kit. The source of this sequence is a male donor in good health and CMV-seronegative. The chain is assembled from TRBV27 and TRBJ2-7, and 9 junction bases match TRBD1. What was sequenced was PBMCs. The DNA sequence is given as TGTGCCAGCAGGGGACAGGGCTTATCCTACGAGCAGTACTTC. The encoded protein is CASRGQGLSYEQYF.